These 5 T cell receptor beta chains originate from one sample sequenced in a study of T cells in women clearing cervical HPV infection. Generated by immunoSEQ multiplex PCR, the TCRdb table keeps only in-frame clones and is missing some. The data include approximately 37,000 clones; the top ten clones carry approximately 6.3%. The material sequenced was blood buffy coat. The receptors were sampled from a woman aged 18 to 75 with a cervical HPV16 infection that either progressed to CIN3+ or cleared (not recorded which).

The CDR3 region is CASSGLLYNEQFF. CDR3 DNA, as far as it was read: TGTGCCTCTAGCGGACTTTTATACAATGAG. The chain joins TRBV30 to TRBJ2-1, with 7 bases matching TRBD2. The CDR3 extends 3 residues past the end of the read, so its final part is completed from the germline J gene. V was pared by 7 bases and J by 4 bases, with 7 bases of the junction left unmatched. Germline CDR1 and CDR2: GTSNPN and SVGIG (reference sequence). This CDR3 is built from 13 residues.

With respect to this clone: The read halts 3 residues ahead of the CDR3 end, with the missing end drawn from the germline J gene. This rearrangement joins TRBV20-1 to TRBJ2-1, with TRBD2 matching 12 bases. The V segment lost 6 bases and the J segment 6 bases; nucleotides outside the gene matches: 6. Germline V CDR1 and CDR2: DFQATT, SNEGSKA (reference sequence). The CDR3 consists of 14 residues. CDR3: CSAVTSGSLNEQFF. The sequenced CDR3 bases are TGCAGTGCGGTGACTAGCGGGAGTCTCAATGAG.

For this clone: The read ends 3 residues shy of where the CDR3 ends; the end is completed using the germline J gene. The chain carries TRBV6-1 and TRBJ2-1; tentative D call: TRBD2 (6 bases). The CDR3 is 15 residues long. Deletions cut 4 bases from V and 4 bases from J, with 14 bases between. Germline V gives CDR1 MNHNS, CDR2 SASEGT. This CDR3 reads CASSGGLGRYNEQFF. The CDR3 DNA, read in part, is TGTGCCAGCAGTGGGGGACTGGGCCGGTACAATGAG.

About this clone: Sequencing ends 3 residues short of the CDR3 end; the germline J gene provides the rest. V gene TRBV7-6 combines with J gene TRBJ2-1; maybe TRBD1 (6 bases). The germline V and J ends were trimmed by 4 bases and 8 bases, with 12 bases remaining between them. CDR3 size: 13 residues. Germline V gene data show CDR1 as SGHVS and CDR2 as FNYEAQ. CDR3 loop: CASSYGGLDEQFF. The CDR3 DNA, read in part, is TGTGCCAGCAGCTATGGGGGCCTTGATGAG.

Regarding this clone: Read sequence stops 3 residues before the CDR3 end, and the germline J gene provides the missing end. V usage is TRBV19 and J usage is TRBJ2-1; 10 positions agree with TRBD2. The CDR3 consists of 16 residues. CDR1 and CDR2 (germline): LNHDA, SQIVND (reference sequence). J lost 6 bases, V lost 3 bases, and 8 bases had no gene match. CDR3 amino acids: CASSILQSGRANEQFF. Partial CDR3 DNA: TGTGCCAGTAGTATCCTCCAGAGCGGGAGGGCCAATGAG.